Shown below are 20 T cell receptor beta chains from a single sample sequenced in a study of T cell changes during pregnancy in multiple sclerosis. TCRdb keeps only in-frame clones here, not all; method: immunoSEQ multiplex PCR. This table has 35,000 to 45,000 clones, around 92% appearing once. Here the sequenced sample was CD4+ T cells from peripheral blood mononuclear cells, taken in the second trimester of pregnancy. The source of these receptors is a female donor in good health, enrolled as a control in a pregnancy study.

The CDR3 bases are TGTGCCAGTAGTAAACCGGGACTAGCCTACGAGCAGTACTTC. Translating it yields CASSKPGLAYEQYF. This rearrangement joins TRBV19 to TRBJ2-7; 8 nucleotides align to TRBD2. This CDR3 spans 14 amino acids. Germline-derived CDR1 and CDR2 are LNHDA and SQIVND (reference sequence). The V and J ends lost 4 bases and 2 bases, in that order; junction bases with no gene match: 4.

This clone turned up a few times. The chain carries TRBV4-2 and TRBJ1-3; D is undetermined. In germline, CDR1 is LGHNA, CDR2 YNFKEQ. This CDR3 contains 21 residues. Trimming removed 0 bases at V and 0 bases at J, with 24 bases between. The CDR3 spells CASSQESLGSGRLSSGNTIYF. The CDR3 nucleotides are TGTGCCAGCAGCCAAGAGAGTTTAGGATCGGGGAGGCTGAGCTCTGGAAACACCATATATTTT.

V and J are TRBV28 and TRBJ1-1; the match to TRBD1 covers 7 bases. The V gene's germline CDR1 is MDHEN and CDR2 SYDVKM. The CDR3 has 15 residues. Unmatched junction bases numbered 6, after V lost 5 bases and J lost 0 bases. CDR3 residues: CASSLPGQLNTEAFF. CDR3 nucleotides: TGTGCCAGCAGTCTCCCGGGACAGCTGAACACTGAAGCTTTCTTT.

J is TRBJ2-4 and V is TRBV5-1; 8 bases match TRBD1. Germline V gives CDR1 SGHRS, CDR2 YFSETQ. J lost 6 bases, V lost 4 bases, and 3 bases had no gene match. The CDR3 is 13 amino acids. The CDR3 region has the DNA TGCGCCAGCAGCGTGGGACAGGTAAACATTCAGTACTTC. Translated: CASSVGQVNIQYF.

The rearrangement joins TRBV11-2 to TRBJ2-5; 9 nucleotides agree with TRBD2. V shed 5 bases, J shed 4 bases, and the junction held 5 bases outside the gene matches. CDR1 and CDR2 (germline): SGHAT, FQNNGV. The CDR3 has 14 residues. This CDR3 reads CASSRPGLAETQYF. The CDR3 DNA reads TGTGCCAGCAGCCGACCGGGACTAGCAGAGACCCAGTACTTC.

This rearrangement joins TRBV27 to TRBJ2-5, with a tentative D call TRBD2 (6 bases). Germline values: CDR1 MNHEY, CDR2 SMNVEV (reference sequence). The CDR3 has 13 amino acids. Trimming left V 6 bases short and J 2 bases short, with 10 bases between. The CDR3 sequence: CASRPGTQETQYF. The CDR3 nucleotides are TGTGCCAGCAGACCCGGGACTCAAGAGACCCAGTACTTC.

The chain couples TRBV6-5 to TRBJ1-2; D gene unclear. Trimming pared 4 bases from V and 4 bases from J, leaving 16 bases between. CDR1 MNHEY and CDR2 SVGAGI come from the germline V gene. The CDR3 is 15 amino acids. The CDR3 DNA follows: TGTGCCAGCAGTTCCCCGGACCTTGGGAGCTATGGCTACACCTTC. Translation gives CASSSPDLGSYGYTF.

The CDR3 reads CAINPGNSNQPQHF. Here the CDR3 DNA reads TGTGCCATCAATCCCGGGAACAGCAATCAGCCCCAGCATTTT. V and J are TRBV10-3 and TRBJ1-5; D is ambiguous. There are 14 residues in the CDR3. Germline loops: CDR1 ENHRY, CDR2 SYGVKD. The V end was cut by 7 bases, the J end by 1 base, with 11 bases between.

CDR3: CASSPSGKEGDTQYF. The CDR3 DNA follows: TGCGCCAGCAGCCCGTCGGGAAAAGAAGGGGATACGCAGTATTTT. The rearrangement links TRBV5-1 to TRBJ2-3; D might be TRBD2 (5 bases). V was pared by 4 bases and J by 6 bases, with 18 bases between. Per the germline V gene, CDR1 is SGHRS and CDR2 is YFSETQ. The CDR3 has 15 amino acids. Together with reference TRBV5-1 and TRBJ2-3, the CDR3 gives the full variable domain: KAGVTQTPRYLIKTRGQQVTLSCSPISGHRSVSWYQQTPGQGLQFLFEYFSETQRNKGNFPGRFSGRQFSNSRSEMNVSTLELGDSALYLCASSPSGKEGDTQYFGPGTRLTVL.

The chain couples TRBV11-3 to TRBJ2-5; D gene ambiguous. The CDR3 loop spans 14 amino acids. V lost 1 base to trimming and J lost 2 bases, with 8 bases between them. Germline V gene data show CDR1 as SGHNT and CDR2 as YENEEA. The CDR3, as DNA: TGTGCCAGCAGCTTAGGGAGACGGCAAGAGACCCAGTACTTC. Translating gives CASSLGRRQETQYF.

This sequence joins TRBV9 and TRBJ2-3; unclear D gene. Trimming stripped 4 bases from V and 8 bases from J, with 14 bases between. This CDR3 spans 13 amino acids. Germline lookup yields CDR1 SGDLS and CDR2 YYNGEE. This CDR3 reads CASSHDDRGTQYF. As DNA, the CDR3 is TGTGCCAGCAGCCACGACGACCGCGGTACGCAGTATTTT.

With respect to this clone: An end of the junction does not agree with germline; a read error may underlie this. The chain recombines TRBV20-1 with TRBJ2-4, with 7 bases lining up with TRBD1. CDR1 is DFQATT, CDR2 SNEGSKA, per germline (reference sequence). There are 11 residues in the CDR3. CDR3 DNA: TGCAGTGCTAGAGTCTTACAGGGGTTGCACTTC. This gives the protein CSARVLQGLHF.

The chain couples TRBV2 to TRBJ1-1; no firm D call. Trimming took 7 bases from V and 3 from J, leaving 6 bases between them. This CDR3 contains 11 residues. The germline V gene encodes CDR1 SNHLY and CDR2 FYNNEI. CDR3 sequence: CASKADTEAFF. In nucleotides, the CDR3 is TGTGCCAGCAAAGCGGACACTGAAGCTTTCTTT.

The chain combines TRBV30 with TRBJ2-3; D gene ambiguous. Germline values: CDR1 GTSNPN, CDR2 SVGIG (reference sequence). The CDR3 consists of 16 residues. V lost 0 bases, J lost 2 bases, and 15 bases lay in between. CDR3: CAWSVLAAGVTDTQYF. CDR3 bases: TGTGCCTGGAGTGTACTTGCGGCTGGCGTCACAGATACGCAGTATTTT.

The CDR3 spells CASSSFGIGEVLDTQYF. For the CDR3, the DNA is TGTGCCAGCAGCTCTTTCGGCATAGGGGAGGTATTGGATACGCAGTATTTT. This sequence joins TRBV5-8 and TRBJ2-3; a possible D gene is TRBD2 (6 bases). The length of the CDR3 is 17 residues. The V end was cut by 3 bases, the J end by 6 bases, with 23 bases between. Germline lookup yields CDR1 SGHTS and CDR2 YDEGEE.

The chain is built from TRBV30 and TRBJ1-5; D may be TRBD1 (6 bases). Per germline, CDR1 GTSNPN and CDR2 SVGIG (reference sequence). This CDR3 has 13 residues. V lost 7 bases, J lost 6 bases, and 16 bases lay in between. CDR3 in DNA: TGTGCCTCGGCCGGGGGGGCAGGTCAGCCCCAGCATTTT. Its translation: CASAGGAGQPQHF.

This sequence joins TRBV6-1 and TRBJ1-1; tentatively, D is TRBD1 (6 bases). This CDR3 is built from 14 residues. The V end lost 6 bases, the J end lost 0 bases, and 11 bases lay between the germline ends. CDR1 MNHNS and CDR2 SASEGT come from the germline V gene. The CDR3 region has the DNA TGTGCCAGCAGGAGGGACACTATGAACACTGAAGCTTTCTTT. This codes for CASRRDTMNTEAFF.

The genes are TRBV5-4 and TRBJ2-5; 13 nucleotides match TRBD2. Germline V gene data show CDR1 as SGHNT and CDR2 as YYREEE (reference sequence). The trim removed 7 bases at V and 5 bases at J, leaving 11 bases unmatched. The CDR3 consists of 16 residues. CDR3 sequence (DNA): TGTGCCAGCGCGACTAGCGGGGGGAGTTGGATTGAGACCCAGTACTTC. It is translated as CASATSGGSWIETQYF.

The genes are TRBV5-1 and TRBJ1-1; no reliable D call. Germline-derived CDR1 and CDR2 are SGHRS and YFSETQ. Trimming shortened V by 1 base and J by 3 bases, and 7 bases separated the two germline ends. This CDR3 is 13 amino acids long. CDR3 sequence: CASSLSGDTEAFF. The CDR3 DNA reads TGCGCCAGCAGCTTGTCCGGGGACACTGAAGCTTTCTTT. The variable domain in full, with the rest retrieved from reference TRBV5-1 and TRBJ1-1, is KAGVTQTPRYLIKTRGQQVTLSCSPISGHRSVSWYQQTPGQGLQFLFEYFSETQRNKGNFPGRFSGRQFSNSRSEMNVSTLELGDSALYLCASSLSGDTEAFFGQGTRLTVV.

The CDR3 DNA sequence: TGTGCCAGCAGTGAAGCGCCTCCGGGACAGGGTGCCAGTGGCTACACCTTC. It codes for CASSEAPPGQGASGYTF. The chain links TRBV6-1 to TRBJ1-2; 9 bases agree with TRBD1. Germline V gives CDR1 MNHNS, CDR2 SASEGT. V shed 0 bases and J 7 bases; nucleotides not matched to a gene: 12. The CDR3 loop spans 17 amino acids.